One TCR beta chain is described in this entry. In TCRdb, the reads were re-called with MiXCR into one record per CDR3 protein. The sample has around 260,000 distinct CDR3 sequences; about 23% are singletons. This sample was taken from a study of T cell repertoires in cytomegalovirus infection. The CDR3 is 15 residues long. Germline CDR1 is SGDLS and CDR2 is YYNGEE. With 3 bases clipped from V and 5 bases from J, the junction kept 9 bases outside the gene matches. The rearrangement joins TRBV9 to TRBJ2-7; 9 bases align to TRBD1. Sequencing was performed on PBMCs. The source is a human donor in good health (CMV status not recorded). Some clones in this sample may be carry-over from other donors' samples. CDR3 loop: CASSARGTGWDEQYF. As DNA, the CDR3 is TGTGCCAGCAGCGCGAGAGGGACAGGGTGGGACGAGCAGTACTTC.